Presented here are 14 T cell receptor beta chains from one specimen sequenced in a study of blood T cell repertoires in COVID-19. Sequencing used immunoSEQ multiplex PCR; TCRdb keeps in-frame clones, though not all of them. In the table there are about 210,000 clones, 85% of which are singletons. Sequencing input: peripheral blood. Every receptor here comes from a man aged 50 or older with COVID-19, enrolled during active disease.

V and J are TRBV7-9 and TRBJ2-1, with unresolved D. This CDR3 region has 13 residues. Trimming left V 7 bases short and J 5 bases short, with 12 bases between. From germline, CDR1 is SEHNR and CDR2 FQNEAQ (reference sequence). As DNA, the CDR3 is TGTGCCAGCACCGCACTAAACGACAATGAGCAGTTCTTC. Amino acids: CASTALNDNEQFF.

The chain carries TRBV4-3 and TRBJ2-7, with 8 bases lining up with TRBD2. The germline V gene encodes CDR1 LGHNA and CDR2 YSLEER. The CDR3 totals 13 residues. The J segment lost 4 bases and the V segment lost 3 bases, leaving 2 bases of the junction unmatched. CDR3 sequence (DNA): TGCGCCAGCAGCCACGGACTAGCTTACGAGCAGTACTTC. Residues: CASSHGLAYEQYF.

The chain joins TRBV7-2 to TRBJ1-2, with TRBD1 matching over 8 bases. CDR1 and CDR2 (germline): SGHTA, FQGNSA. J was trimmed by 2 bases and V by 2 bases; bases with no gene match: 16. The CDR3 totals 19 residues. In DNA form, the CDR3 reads TGTGCCAGCAGCTTACAGAGGATGGGACAGGCGAACCTGAACTATGGCTACACCTTC. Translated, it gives CASSLQRMGQANLNYGYTF.

CDR3 sequence reads: CASSLRDRVVTEKLFF. The CDR3 nucleotides read TGTGCCAGCAGCCTACGGGACAGGGTTGTTACTGAAAAACTGTTTTTT. This chain links TRBV5-6 with TRBJ1-4, with 9 positions matching TRBD1. CDR3 length equals 16 residues. From germline, CDR1 is SGHDT and CDR2 YYEEEE. Trimming at V came to 4 bases and at J to 7 bases, leaving 11 bases not matched to a gene.

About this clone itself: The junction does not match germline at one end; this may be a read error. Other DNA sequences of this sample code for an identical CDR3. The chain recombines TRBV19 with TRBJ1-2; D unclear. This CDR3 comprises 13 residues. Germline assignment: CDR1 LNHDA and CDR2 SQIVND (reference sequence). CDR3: CASTVKRNYGYTF. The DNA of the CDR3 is TGCGCCAGTACCGTTAAACGGAACTATGGCTACACCTTC.

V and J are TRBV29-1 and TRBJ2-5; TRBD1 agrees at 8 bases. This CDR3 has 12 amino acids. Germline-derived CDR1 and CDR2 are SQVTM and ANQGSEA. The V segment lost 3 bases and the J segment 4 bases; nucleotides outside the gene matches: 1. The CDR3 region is CSVDTGGETQYF. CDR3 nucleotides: TGCAGCGTTGACACAGGGGGAGAGACCCAGTACTTC.

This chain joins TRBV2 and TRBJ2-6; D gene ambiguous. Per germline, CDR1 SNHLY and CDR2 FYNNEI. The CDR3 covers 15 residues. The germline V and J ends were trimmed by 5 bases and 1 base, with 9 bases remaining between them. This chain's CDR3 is CASSPRQSGANVLTF. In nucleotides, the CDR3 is TGTGCCAGCAGTCCGCGGCAGTCTGGGGCCAACGTCCTGACTTTC.

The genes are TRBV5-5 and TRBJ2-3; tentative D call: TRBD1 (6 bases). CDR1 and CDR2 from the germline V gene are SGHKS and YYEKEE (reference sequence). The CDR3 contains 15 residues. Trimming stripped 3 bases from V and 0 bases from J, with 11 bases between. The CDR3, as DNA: TGTGCCAGCAGCTCGACAGGTCTAAGCACAGATACGCAGTATTTT. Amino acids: CASSSTGLSTDTQYF. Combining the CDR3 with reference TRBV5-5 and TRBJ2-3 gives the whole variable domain DAGVTQSPTHLIKTRGQQVTLRCSPISGHKSVSWYQQVLGQGPQFIFQYYEKEERGRGNFPDRFSARQFPNYSSELNVNALLLGDSALYLCASSSTGLSTDTQYFGPGTRLTVL.

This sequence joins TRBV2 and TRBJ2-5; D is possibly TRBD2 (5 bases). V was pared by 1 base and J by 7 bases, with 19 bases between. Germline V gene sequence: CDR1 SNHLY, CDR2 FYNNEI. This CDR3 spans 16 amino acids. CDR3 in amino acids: CASSEVGTRGFRTQYF. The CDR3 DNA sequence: TGTGCCAGCAGTGAAGTTGGAACTAGAGGATTCCGGACCCAGTACTTC.

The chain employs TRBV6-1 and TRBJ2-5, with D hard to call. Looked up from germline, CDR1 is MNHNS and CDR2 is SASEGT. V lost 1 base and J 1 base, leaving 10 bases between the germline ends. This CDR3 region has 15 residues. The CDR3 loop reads CASSEGAQPQETQYF. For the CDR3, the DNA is TGTGCCAGCAGTGAAGGGGCACAACCCCAAGAGACCCAGTACTTC.

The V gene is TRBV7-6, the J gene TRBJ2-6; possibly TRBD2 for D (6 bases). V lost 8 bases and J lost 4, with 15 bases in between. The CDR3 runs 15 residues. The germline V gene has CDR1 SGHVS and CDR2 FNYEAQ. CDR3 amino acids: CASGHRGSGANVLTF. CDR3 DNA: TGTGCCAGCGGGCATCGGGGGTCAGGGGCCAACGTCCTGACTTTC.

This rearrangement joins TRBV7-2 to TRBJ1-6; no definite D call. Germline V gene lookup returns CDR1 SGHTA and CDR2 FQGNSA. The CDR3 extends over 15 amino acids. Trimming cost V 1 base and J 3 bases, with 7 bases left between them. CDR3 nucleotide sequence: TGTGCCAGCAGCTTAGGTCCCGGCTATAATTCACCCCTCCACTTT. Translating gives CASSLGPGYNSPLHF.

Here the CDR3 reads CASSYVAGSYEQYF. The CDR3 coding sequence is TGTGCCAGCAGTTACGTAGCGGGTTCCTACGAGCAGTACTTC. The chain recombines TRBV6-5 with TRBJ2-7; 7 positions agree with TRBD2. Germline V gene data show CDR1 as MNHEY and CDR2 as SVGAGI. The CDR3 runs 14 residues. V was pared by 2 bases and J by 1 base, with 2 bases of the junction left unmatched.

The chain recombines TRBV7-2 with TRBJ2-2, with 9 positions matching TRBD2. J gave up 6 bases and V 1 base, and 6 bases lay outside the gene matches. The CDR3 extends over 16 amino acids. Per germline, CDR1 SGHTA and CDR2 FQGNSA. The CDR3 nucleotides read TGTGCCAGCAGCTTAGTCGTTAGCGGGGGTCCCGGGGAGCTGTTTTTT. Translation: CASSLVVSGGPGELFF.